The text below deals with one T cell receptor (beta chain). Its antigen is unidentified. The source of the sample is a study of beta chain features in type 1 diabetes. Study observations and caveats: Within each of all four CD4+ subsets, Type 1 diabetes patients had TCRB CDR3s that were moderately but significantly shorter.

The isolated RNA, all of it, was reverse transcribed, so expressed TCRB transcripts were what got sequenced. Repertoires were generated with immunoSEQ multiplex PCR, while TCRdb's copy carries only in-frame clones and drops some. Of roughly 220,000 clones listed, 15% to 20% are singletons. This TCR came from a man aged 30 to 45 with type 1 diabetes. Sequenced input: naive CD4+ T cells from blood.

CDR3 amino acids: CASSRDRRKGYTF. In nucleotides, the CDR3 is TGTGCCAGTAGCCGGGACAGGAGAAAGGGCTACACCTTC. The V gene is TRBV19, the J gene TRBJ1-2; TRBD1 aligns across 8 bases. This CDR3 has 13 amino acids. In germline, CDR1 is LNHDA, CDR2 SQIVND (reference sequence). After removal of 6 bases from V and 8 bases from J, the junction contained 8 bases not matched to a gene.